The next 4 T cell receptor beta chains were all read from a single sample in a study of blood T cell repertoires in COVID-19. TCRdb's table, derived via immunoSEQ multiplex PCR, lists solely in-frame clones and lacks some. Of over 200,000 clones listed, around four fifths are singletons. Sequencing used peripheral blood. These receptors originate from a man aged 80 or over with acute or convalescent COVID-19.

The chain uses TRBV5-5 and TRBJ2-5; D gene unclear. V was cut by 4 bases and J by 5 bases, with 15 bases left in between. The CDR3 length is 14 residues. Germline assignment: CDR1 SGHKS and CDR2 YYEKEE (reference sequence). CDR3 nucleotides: TGTGCCAGCAGCAAGCCCCCGAGGTTGGAGACCCAGTACTTC. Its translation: CASSKPPRLETQYF.

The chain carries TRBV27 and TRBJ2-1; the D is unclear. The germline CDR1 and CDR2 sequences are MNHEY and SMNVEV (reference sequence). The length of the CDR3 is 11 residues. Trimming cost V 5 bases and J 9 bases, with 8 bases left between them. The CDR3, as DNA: TGTGCCAGCAGTGTCGGCGGTGAGCAGTTCTTC. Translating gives CASSVGGEQFF.

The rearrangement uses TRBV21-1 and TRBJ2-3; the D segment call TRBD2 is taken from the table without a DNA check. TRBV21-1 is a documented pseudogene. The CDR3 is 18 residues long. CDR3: CASSKKEPRGGRADTQYF. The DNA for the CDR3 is TGTGCCAGCAGCAAAAAGGAGCCCCGGGGGGGCCGGGCAGATACGCAGTATTTT.

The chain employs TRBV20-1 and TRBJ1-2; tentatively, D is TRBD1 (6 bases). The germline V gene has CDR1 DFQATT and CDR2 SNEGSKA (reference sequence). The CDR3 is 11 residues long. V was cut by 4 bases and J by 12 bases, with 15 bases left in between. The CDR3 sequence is CSATGKGGNTF. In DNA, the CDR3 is TGCAGTGCTACCGGGAAGGGGGGGAACACCTTC.